This T cell receptor (beta chain) was retrieved from a study of OX40 agonist ivuxolimab in advanced cancers. Study in general: Ivuxolimab was administered intravenously to patients at 0.01 to 10 mg/kg every 2 weeks. Earlier anti-PD-1, anti-PD-L1 or anti-CTLA-4 therapy was permitted; 35% to 50% had received some.

The CDR3 is 14 residues long. A word on this clone: Its antigen is currently unknown.

Overall study findings and caveats: Antigen specificity remained undetermined for the expanded peripheral T cells.

Generated by immunoSEQ multiplex PCR, the TCRdb table keeps only in-frame clones and is missing some. The sample includes tens of thousands of clones, roughly 91% of them seen just once. This rearrangement joins TRBV21-1 to TRBJ1-1; TRBD1, as called in the table, went unchecked against the DNA. TRBV21-1 is recorded as a pseudogene. This TCR was recovered from an adult with an advanced solid tumor such as melanoma, head and neck, liver or kidney cancer. The sample was CD4+ or CD8+ T cells sorted from blood, taken in a trial of the OX40 agonist ivuxolimab. The CDR3 DNA follows: TGTGCCATCCTCCCGGACAGGGGGCGGAATGAAGCTTTCTTT. The encoded protein is CAILPDRGRNEAFF.